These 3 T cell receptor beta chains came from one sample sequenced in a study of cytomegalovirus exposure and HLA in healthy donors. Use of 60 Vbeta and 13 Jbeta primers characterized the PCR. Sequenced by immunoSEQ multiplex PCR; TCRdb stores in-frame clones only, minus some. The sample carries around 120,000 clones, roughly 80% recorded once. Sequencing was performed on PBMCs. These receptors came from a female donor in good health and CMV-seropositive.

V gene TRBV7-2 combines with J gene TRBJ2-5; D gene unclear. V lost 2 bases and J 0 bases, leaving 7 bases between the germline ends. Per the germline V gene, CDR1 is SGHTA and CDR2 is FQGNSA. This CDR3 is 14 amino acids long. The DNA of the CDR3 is TGTGCCAGCAGCTTATTCGTAAACCAAGAGACCCAGTACTTC. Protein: CASSLFVNQETQYF.

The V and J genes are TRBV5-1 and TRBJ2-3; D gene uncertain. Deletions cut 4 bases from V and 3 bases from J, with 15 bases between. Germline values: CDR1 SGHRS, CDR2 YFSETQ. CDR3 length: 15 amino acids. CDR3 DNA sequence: TGCGCCAGCAGCCAGCCCCCAGGTGGGACAGATACGCAGTATTTT. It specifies CASSQPPGGTDTQYF.

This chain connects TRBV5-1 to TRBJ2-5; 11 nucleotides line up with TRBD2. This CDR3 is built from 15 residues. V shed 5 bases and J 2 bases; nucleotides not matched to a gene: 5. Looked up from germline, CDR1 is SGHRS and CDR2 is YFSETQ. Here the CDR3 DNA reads TGCGCCAGCAGTCAGGGGACTAGCGGACAAGAGACCCAGTACTTC. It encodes CASSQGTSGQETQYF. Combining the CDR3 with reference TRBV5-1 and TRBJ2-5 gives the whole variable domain KAGVTQTPRYLIKTRGQQVTLSCSPISGHRSVSWYQQTPGQGLQFLFEYFSETQRNKGNFPGRFSGRQFSNSRSEMNVSTLELGDSALYLCASSQGTSGQETQYFGPGTRLLVL.